The 28 T cell receptor beta chains listed next were all sequenced from one sample in a study of T cells in localized non-small cell lung cancer. Sequencing used immunoSEQ multiplex PCR; TCRdb keeps in-frame clones, though not all of them. Among about 59,000 clones listed, roughly 92% were seen once. The sequenced sample was peripheral blood, obtained before any cancer treatment. Receptors originate from a man between 40 and 70 years old with stage I lung adenocarcinoma.

CDR3 bases: TGTGCCAGCAGTTTTGGGACTCCCTCCTACGAGCAGTACTTC. It encodes CASSFGTPSYEQYF. The V gene is TRBV27, the J gene TRBJ2-7; tentative D call: TRBD2 (6 bases). Germline CDR1 reads MNHEY; CDR2 reads SMNVEV (reference sequence). This CDR3 is 14 amino acids long. Trimming removed 3 bases from V and 0 bases from J, with 9 bases in between.

This sequence joins TRBV27 and TRBJ2-1; tentative D call: TRBD2 (6 bases). Germline V gene data show CDR1 as MNHEY and CDR2 as SMNVEV (reference sequence). The CDR3 is made up of 15 amino acids. Trimming pared 6 bases from V and 9 bases from J, leaving 21 bases between. The CDR3 loop is CASRTLGGYQGEQFF. The CDR3 coding sequence is TGTGCCAGCAGGACCTTAGGAGGGTATCAAGGTGAGCAGTTCTTC.

The chain uses TRBV4-1 and TRBJ2-7, with D possibly TRBD1 on 6 matching bases. This CDR3 spans 13 amino acids. V lost 1 base to trimming and J lost 3 bases, with 7 bases between them. CDR1 is MGHRA, CDR2 YSYEKL, per germline. CDR3 coding DNA: TGCGCCAGCAGCCAAGCGGACAGCTACGAGCAGTACTTC. Encoded protein: CASSQADSYEQYF.

This clone was picked up one time. The gene calls are TRBV27 and TRBJ2-1; 7 nucleotides line up with TRBD2. The germline gives CDR1 MNHEY, CDR2 SMNVEV (reference sequence). Trimming removed 3 bases from V and 6 bases from J; junction bases left unmatched: 5. The CDR3 extends over 14 amino acids. The CDR3 bases are TGTGCCAGCAGTTTGACGGGACTAAGCAATGAGCAGTTCTTC. Amino acids: CASSLTGLSNEQFF.

As to this clone: The junction differs from germline at one of its ends, possibly a read error. V gene TRBV2 combines with J gene TRBJ1-2; D is ambiguous. CDR1 is SNHLY and CDR2 is FYNNEI in the germline V gene. This CDR3 contains 13 residues. The chain's CDR3 is CASSEGAVPSKGF. The CDR3 bases are TGTGCCAGCAGTGAAGGGGCGGTCCCGTCAAAGGGCTTC.

V and J are TRBV5-1 and TRBJ2-3, with TRBD1 matching 7 bases. With V trimmed by 0 bases and J by 3 bases, 4 bases remained unmatched. Germline loops: CDR1 SGHRS, CDR2 YFSETQ. This CDR3 has 15 residues. In DNA form, the CDR3 reads TGCGCCAGCAGCTTGGTGCCAGGGGGTACAGATACGCAGTATTTT. It yields the protein CASSLVPGGTDTQYF.

The chain uses TRBV7-8 and TRBJ2-5; TRBD1 matches at 11 bases. This CDR3 contains 17 residues. The V segment lost 5 bases and the J segment 5 bases; nucleotides outside the gene matches: 13. The germline CDR1 and CDR2 sequences are SGHVS and FQNEAQ. CDR3 bases: TGTGCCAGCAGCCTACGATCAGGACAGGGGGCCCAGGAGACCCAGTACTTC. Translation: CASSLRSGQGAQETQYF.

This clone has just a few counts. The chain couples TRBV4-1 to TRBJ2-2, with 8 bases fitting TRBD1. This CDR3 has 16 residues. Germline CDR1 and CDR2: MGHRA and YSYEKL. The J segment lost 1 base and the V segment lost 1 base, leaving 2 bases of the junction unmatched. DNA of the CDR3: TGCGCCAGCAGCCAAGCGGGGACAGGGAACACCGGGGAGCTGTTTTTT. Protein: CASSQAGTGNTGELFF.

The V call is TRBV7-9, the J call TRBJ2-5; 11 nucleotides line up with TRBD2. Germline V gives CDR1 SEHNR, CDR2 FQNEAQ (reference sequence). The CDR3 covers 15 residues. The V segment lost 4 bases and the J segment 2 bases; nucleotides outside the gene matches: 3. The CDR3 region is CASSSSGRPQETQYF. As DNA, the CDR3 is TGTGCCAGCAGCTCTAGCGGGAGGCCACAAGAGACCCAGTACTTC.

This clone was seen just once. The V gene is TRBV5-1, the J gene TRBJ1-2; D is unresolved. The CDR3 is 16 amino acids. Trimming left V 0 bases short and J 0 bases short, with 12 bases between. CDR1 SGHRS and CDR2 YFSETQ come from the germline V gene. The CDR3 DNA follows: TGCGCCAGCAGCTTGGACGGACCGCCGACTAACTATGGCTACACCTTC. Translating gives CASSLDGPPTNYGYTF.

The V gene is TRBV19, the J gene TRBJ1-5; 9 bases are a match to TRBD1. The junction had 7 bases not matched to a gene; V was cut back by 7 bases and J by 6 bases. CDR1 and CDR2 (germline): LNHDA, SQIVND (reference sequence). CDR3 length equals 14 residues. DNA of the CDR3: TGTGCCAGTAAGTTCGGACAGGGGAGTCAGCCCCAGCATTTT. Translated: CASKFGQGSQPQHF.

The rearrangement joins TRBV5-1 to TRBJ2-3; 10 bases line up with TRBD1. This CDR3 is built from 15 residues. V gave up 1 base and J gave up 6 bases; unmatched junction bases: 5. Looked up from germline, CDR1 is SGHRS and CDR2 is YFSETQ. Written as DNA, the CDR3 is TGCGCCAGCAGCTTGTATGGGACAGGGGAGGATACGCAGTATTTT. Translating gives CASSLYGTGEDTQYF.

The chain links TRBV6-5 to TRBJ2-7, with 7 bases aligning to TRBD1. Per the germline V gene, CDR1 is MNHEY and CDR2 is SVGAGI. There are 13 residues in the CDR3. V lost 6 bases, J lost 4 bases, and 6 bases stayed unmatched. CDR3: CASSPGQLYEQYF. CDR3 coding DNA: TGTGCCAGCAGCCCGGGACAGCTATACGAGCAGTACTTC.

The V gene is TRBV28, the J gene TRBJ1-5, with D tentatively TRBD1 (5 bases). The CDR3 extends over 17 amino acids. CDR1 MDHEN and CDR2 SYDVKM come from the germline V gene. V dropped 7 bases and J dropped 0 bases, with 19 bases sitting between them. DNA of the CDR3: TGTGCCAGCACGTTCGCGTGGGGGAGGGATAGCAATCAGCCCCAGCATTTT. Its translation is CASTFAWGRDSNQPQHF.

The chain joins TRBV18 to TRBJ2-2; D gene unclear. The V gene's germline CDR1 is KGHSH and CDR2 LQKENI. The germline V and J ends were trimmed by 1 base and 0 bases, with 12 bases remaining between them. The CDR3 contains 17 residues. CDR3 in amino acids: CASSPRWAISNTGELFF. The CDR3 region has the DNA TGTGCCAGCTCACCACGTTGGGCGATTTCGAACACCGGGGAGCTGTTTTTT.

The chain couples TRBV5-1 to TRBJ2-3; TRBD2 might be the D (6 bases). The CDR3 covers 14 residues. V shed 4 bases and J shed 8 bases, with 17 bases lying between them. Germline loops: CDR1 SGHRS, CDR2 YFSETQ. DNA of the CDR3: TGCGCCAGCAGCCCCCCCGGGAGTCAGGGTACGCAGTATTTT. Translating it yields CASSPPGSQGTQYF. Based on the CDR3 plus reference TRBV5-1 and TRBJ2-3, the full variable domain is KAGVTQTPRYLIKTRGQQVTLSCSPISGHRSVSWYQQTPGQGLQFLFEYFSETQRNKGNFPGRFSGRQFSNSRSEMNVSTLELGDSALYLCASSPPGSQGTQYFGPGTRLTVL.

The V and J genes are TRBV6-5 and TRBJ2-2; the D is unclear. The germline V gene has CDR1 MNHEY and CDR2 SVGAGI. V was cut by 5 bases and J by 1 base, with 11 bases left in between. The CDR3 consists of 15 residues. The CDR3 is CASSLLAQNTGELFF. The CDR3 coding sequence is TGTGCCAGCAGTCTCTTAGCACAGAACACCGGGGAGCTGTTTTTT.

V and J are TRBV6-5 and TRBJ2-7; D is perhaps TRBD2 (5 bases). V was cut by 2 bases and J by 2 bases, with 10 bases left in between. Germline-derived CDR1 and CDR2 are MNHEY and SVGAGI. The CDR3 length is 14 residues. This chain's CDR3 is CASSYPGNTYEQYF. As DNA, the CDR3 is TGTGCCAGCAGTTACCCCGGGAACACCTACGAGCAGTACTTC.

CDR3 sequence (DNA): TGTGCCAGCAGTTACGTCAGCGGGGATACGCAGTATTTT. Protein product: CASSYVSGDTQYF. V gene TRBV6-5 combines with J gene TRBJ2-3; a possible D gene is TRBD2 (6 bases). CDR1 and CDR2 (germline): MNHEY, SVGAGI. The CDR3 is 13 residues long. Trimming took 2 bases from V and 6 from J, leaving 9 bases between them.

This clone was seen only once. The chain joins TRBV29-1 to TRBJ2-7; the D gene is possibly TRBD2 (6 bases). There are 14 residues in the CDR3. From germline, CDR1 is SQVTM and CDR2 ANQGSEA. V was shortened by 1 base and J by 0 bases, with 10 bases between the two germline ends. The CDR3 sequence is CSVEGGDHSYEQYF. The CDR3, as DNA: TGCAGCGTTGAAGGGGGGGACCACTCCTACGAGCAGTACTTC.

V gene TRBV29-1 combines with J gene TRBJ2-7; TRBD1 aligns across 12 bases. Per the germline V gene, CDR1 is SQVTM and CDR2 is ANQGSEA. The CDR3 contains 14 residues. Germline trimming cut 6 bases from V and 2 bases from J; bases unmatched to any gene: 5. The DNA for the CDR3 is TGCAGCGTCCCCGGGACAGGGGGCACCTACGAGCAGTACTTC. Translated: CSVPGTGGTYEQYF.

The V and J genes are TRBV7-6 and TRBJ2-3; D gene ambiguous. The V end lost 5 bases, the J end lost 2 bases, and 14 bases lay between the germline ends. CDR1 is SGHVS, CDR2 FNYEAQ, per germline. This CDR3 spans 15 amino acids. The CDR3 is CASSPWAGDTDTQYF. The CDR3 DNA is TGTGCCAGCAGCCCCTGGGCAGGAGACACAGATACGCAGTATTTT.

This clone occurred a few times. V and J are TRBV29-1 and TRBJ1-2; 8 bases are shared with TRBD1. Germline loops: CDR1 SQVTM, CDR2 ANQGSEA. The CDR3 length is 15 residues. J was trimmed by 3 bases and V by 5 bases; bases with no gene match: 11. CDR3 sequence: CSVNLSPGGDYGYTF. CDR3 nucleotide sequence: TGCAGCGTTAACTTGAGTCCAGGGGGCGACTATGGCTACACCTTC. The variable domain in full, completed from reference TRBV29-1 and TRBJ1-2, reads SAVISQKPSRDICQRGTSLTIQCQVDSQVTMMFWYRQQPGQSLTLIATANQGSEATYESGFVIDKFPISRPNLTFSTLTVSNMSPEDSSIYLCSVNLSPGGDYGYTFGSGTRLTVV.

This clone was counted between two and nine times. The V and J genes are TRBV7-8 and TRBJ2-1; 8 positions match TRBD2. This CDR3 contains 16 residues. The germline V gene has CDR1 SGHVS and CDR2 FQNEAQ. V lost 6 bases to trimming and J lost 0 bases; unmatched junction nucleotides: 7. CDR3 amino acids: CASSFSGAGSYNEQFF. The CDR3 DNA reads TGTGCCAGCAGTTTTAGCGGGGCCGGCTCCTACAATGAGCAGTTCTTC.

The J gene is TRBJ2-1, the V gene TRBV4-1; 12 nucleotides agree with TRBD2. With V trimmed by 2 bases and J by 7 bases, 9 bases remained unmatched. The CDR3 has 17 amino acids. The germline gives CDR1 MGHRA, CDR2 YSYEKL. DNA for the CDR3: TGCGCCAGCAGCCAATTCCTGACTAGCGGGAGAGAGAATGAGCAGTTCTTC. This gives the protein CASSQFLTSGRENEQFF.

The chain employs TRBV19 and TRBJ2-2; D perhaps matches TRBD1 (6 bases). The CDR3 sequence is 15 residues long. The ends were cut back, 2 bases at V and 5 bases at J, with 12 bases in the middle. Germline V gene sequence: CDR1 LNHDA, CDR2 SQIVND (reference sequence). CDR3 in amino acids: CASSILRQGTGELFF. DNA of the CDR3: TGTGCCAGTAGTATACTGCGGCAGGGGACCGGGGAGCTGTTTTTT. Full variable domain (outside the CDR3, taken from reference TRBV19 and TRBJ2-2): DGGITQSPKYLFRKEGQNVTLSCEQNLNHDAMYWYRQDPGQGLRLIYYSQIVNDFQKGDIAEGYSVSREKKESFPLTVTSAQKNPTAFYLCASSILRQGTGELFFGEGSRLTVL.

The CDR3 loop is CASSLTGARGELFF. In DNA form, the CDR3 reads TGTGCCAGCAGCTTAACCGGGGCGCGCGGGGAGCTGTTTTTT. This chain connects TRBV7-3 to TRBJ2-2, with D possibly called TRBD1 or TRBD2 (5 bases each). Germline V CDR1 and CDR2: SGHTA, FQGTGA. This CDR3 contains 14 residues. Trimming took off 0 bases at V and 7 bases at J, with 9 bases between the two ends.

The rearrangement links TRBV27 to TRBJ1-1, with 9 bases identical to TRBD1. Germline V gene lookup returns CDR1 MNHEY and CDR2 SMNVEV (reference sequence). The length of the CDR3 is 16 residues. V shed 5 bases and J 5 bases; nucleotides not matched to a gene: 12. The CDR3 coding sequence is TGTGCCAGCAGTCCATACACCGGGACAGGGAGAACTGAAGCTTTCTTT. Encoded protein: CASSPYTGTGRTEAFF.